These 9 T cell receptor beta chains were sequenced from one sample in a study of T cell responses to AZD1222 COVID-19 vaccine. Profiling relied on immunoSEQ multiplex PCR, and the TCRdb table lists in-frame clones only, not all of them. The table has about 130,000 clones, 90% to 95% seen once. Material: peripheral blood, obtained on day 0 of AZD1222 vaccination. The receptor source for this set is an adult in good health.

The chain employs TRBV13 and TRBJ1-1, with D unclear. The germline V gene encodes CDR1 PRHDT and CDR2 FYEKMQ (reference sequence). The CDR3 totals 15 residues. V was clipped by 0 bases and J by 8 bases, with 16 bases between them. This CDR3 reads CASSLGFAGSREAFF. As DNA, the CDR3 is TGTGCCAGCAGCTTAGGCTTCGCAGGTAGTAGAGAAGCTTTCTTT.

The CDR3 sequence is CASSRLPDDRQFF. CDR3 DNA: TGTGCCAGTAGTAGACTCCCGGATGACCGGCAGTTCTTC. The chain employs TRBV19 and TRBJ2-1; D is ambiguous. The CDR3 is made up of 13 amino acids. Trimming left V 4 bases short and J 12 bases short, with 16 bases between. Germline V lookup: CDR1 LNHDA, CDR2 SQIVND (reference sequence).

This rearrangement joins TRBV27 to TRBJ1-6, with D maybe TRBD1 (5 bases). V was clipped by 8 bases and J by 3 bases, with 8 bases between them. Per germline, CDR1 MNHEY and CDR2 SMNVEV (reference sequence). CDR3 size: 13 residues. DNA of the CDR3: TGTGCCAGCGGTCAGGGCTATAATTCACCCCTCCACTTT. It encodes CASGQGYNSPLHF.

The CDR3 protein is CASIGLDPSYEQYF. As DNA, the CDR3 is TGTGCCAGCATCGGACTAGACCCATCCTACGAGCAGTACTTC. The chain is built from TRBV7-9 and TRBJ2-7; 7 positions match TRBD2. Germline V gene sequence: CDR1 SEHNR, CDR2 FQNEAQ (reference sequence). This CDR3 region has 14 residues. V shed 7 bases, J shed 1 base, and the junction held 7 bases outside the gene matches.

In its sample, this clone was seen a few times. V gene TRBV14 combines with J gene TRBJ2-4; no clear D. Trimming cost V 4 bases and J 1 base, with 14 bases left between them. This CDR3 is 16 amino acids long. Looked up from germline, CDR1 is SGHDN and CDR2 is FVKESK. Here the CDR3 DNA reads TGTGCCAGCAGCCCCCCTACTCCGAATGCCAAAAACATTCAGTACTTC. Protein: CASSPPTPNAKNIQYF.

CDR3 DNA sequence: TGTGCCAGCAGTTCAAGCGGGACTAGCGGTGAGCAGTACTTC. Encoded protein: CASSSSGTSGEQYF. This rearrangement joins TRBV7-9 to TRBJ2-7, with 11 bases that match TRBD2. The CDR3 consists of 14 residues. V trimming: 6 bases; J trimming: 7 bases; junction bases outside the gene matches: 8. Germline-derived CDR1 and CDR2 are SEHNR and FQNEAQ (reference sequence).

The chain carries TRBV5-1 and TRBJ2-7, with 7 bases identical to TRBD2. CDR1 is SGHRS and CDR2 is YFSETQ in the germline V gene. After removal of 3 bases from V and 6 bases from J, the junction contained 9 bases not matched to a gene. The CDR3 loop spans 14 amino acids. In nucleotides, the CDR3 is TGCGCCAGCAGCTCCCCGGGAGGAAGCCGCGAGCAGTACTTC. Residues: CASSSPGGSREQYF.

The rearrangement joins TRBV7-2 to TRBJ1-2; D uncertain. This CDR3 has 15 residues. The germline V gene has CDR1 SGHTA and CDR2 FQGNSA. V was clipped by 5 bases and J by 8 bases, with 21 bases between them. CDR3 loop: CASSLSTGSRRGYTF. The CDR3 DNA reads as TGTGCCAGCAGCCTATCAACCGGGTCGCGGAGAGGCTACACCTTC.

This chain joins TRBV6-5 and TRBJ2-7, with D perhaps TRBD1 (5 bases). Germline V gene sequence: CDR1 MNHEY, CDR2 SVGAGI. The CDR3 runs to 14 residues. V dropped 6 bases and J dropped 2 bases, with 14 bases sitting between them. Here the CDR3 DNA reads TGTGCCAGCAGCTCGACAGTGGCTACCTACGAGCAGTACTTC. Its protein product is CASSSTVATYEQYF.